These 6 T cell receptor beta chains came from one sample sequenced in a study of control samples from healthy donors and cancer patients. Generated by immunoSEQ multiplex PCR, the TCRdb table keeps only in-frame clones and is missing some. The sample consists of around 170,000 clones, 80% to 95% of them appearing once. The sample consisted of blood. These receptors all stem from a woman aged 25 to 39 in good health.

The V call is TRBV13, the J call TRBJ2-7; 16 bases agree with TRBD2. The V segment lost 2 bases and the J segment 0 bases; nucleotides outside the gene matches: 4. Germline-derived CDR1 and CDR2 are PRHDT and FYEKMQ (reference sequence). This CDR3 has 18 amino acids. CDR3 DNA sequence: TGTGCCAGCAGCTTATTGGGACTAGCGGGAGGGCGCTCCTACGAGCAGTACTTC. Amino acids: CASSLLGLAGGRSYEQYF.

This chain uses TRBV27 with TRBJ1-2; 10 bases are a match to TRBD1. This CDR3 spans 17 amino acids. The germline gives CDR1 MNHEY, CDR2 SMNVEV (reference sequence). The ends lost 2 bases at V and 6 bases at J; junction bases unmatched: 12. CDR3 in amino acids: CASSLTFLGQGLDGYTF. The CDR3 DNA reads TGTGCCAGCAGTTTAACTTTCCTGGGACAGGGGCTTGATGGCTACACCTTC.

V gene TRBV19 combines with J gene TRBJ2-1; 9 bases are a match to TRBD2. This CDR3 contains 15 residues. V gave up 10 bases and J gave up 7 bases; unmatched junction bases: 14. Germline CDR1 and CDR2: LNHDA and SQIVND (reference sequence). The CDR3 nucleotides are TGTGCCACCACCAGCGGCGCGGGAGGGCATAATGAGCAGTTCTTC. Its protein is CATTSGAGGHNEQFF.

The chain is built from TRBV6-6 and TRBJ1-6; 9 positions agree with TRBD1. CDR1 MNHNY and CDR2 SVGAGI come from the germline V gene (reference sequence). The CDR3 is 13 amino acids. V shed 10 bases, J shed 5 bases, and the junction held 3 bases outside the gene matches. The CDR3 spells CATRTGDNSPLHF. CDR3 DNA: TGTGCCACCAGGACAGGGGATAATTCACCCCTCCACTTT.

The chain couples TRBV29-1 to TRBJ2-7, with a tentative D call TRBD2 (6 bases). The CDR3 spans 11 residues. V lost 4 bases, J lost 5 bases, and 9 bases lay in between. CDR1 is SQVTM, CDR2 ANQGSEA, per germline. The CDR3 loop is CSVAGANEQYF. CDR3 coding DNA: TGCAGCGTTGCGGGAGCCAACGAGCAGTACTTC.

This chain joins TRBV7-9 and TRBJ1-1; no reliable D call. CDR1 and CDR2 (germline): SEHNR, FQNEAQ (reference sequence). CDR3 length: 14 residues. The germline V and J ends were trimmed by 5 bases and 3 bases, with 13 bases remaining between them. In DNA form, the CDR3 reads TGTGCCAGCAGCCCAAGCTCCGGGGACACTGAAGCTTTCTTT. Translated: CASSPSSGDTEAFF.